This T cell receptor beta chain was recorded in a study of blood T cell repertoires in COVID-19. Study processing details: Estimation of nucleated cell counts was performed using reference gene primer amplification. Some clones are missing from TCRdb's copy, which holds only in-frame ones; the method was immunoSEQ multiplex PCR. V and J calls and clone size are as listed in that table; D and trimming were resolved from the DNA. The profile shows around 49,000 clones, roughly 79% of them singletons. From germline, CDR1 is ENHRY and CDR2 SYGVKD. With 6 bases clipped from V and 1 base from J, the junction kept 3 bases outside the gene matches. The length of the CDR3 is 15 residues.

This TCR derives from a woman over 75 with COVID-19, enrolled during active disease. This sequence joins TRBV10-3 and TRBJ2-2; 9 bases line up with TRBD1. The material sequenced was peripheral blood. CDR3 in DNA: TGTGCCATCAGGGAGGGACAGGGGAACACCGGGGAGCTGTTTTTT. This translates into CAIREGQGNTGELFF.